This T cell receptor (beta chain) was sequenced during a study of vaccination and CD4 T cells after COVID-19. Study-level information: Convalescent donors were composed of six males and four females, of whom two were Hispanic.

Cultured CD4+ T-cell DNA underwent Oncomine TCR Beta short-read sequencing. Using its own MiXCR run on the PCR reads, TCRdb lists one record per CDR3 protein. The sample yields about 20,000 distinct CDR3 sequences, roughly 70% seen once. Whole-study results and caveats: The rise in median SARS-CoV-2-reactive clonotypes, from about 20 to 38, was not significant.

Treatment defined: roughly 10-day PBMC culture with coronavirus spike peptide pools or control peptides (ViraFEST assay). The PCR-positive dates, March through December 2020, came before the US Alpha, Beta and Delta variants. The CDR3 spans 14 residues. Germline loops: CDR1 MNHEY, CDR2 SVGEGT. Between the trimmed V and J ends, which lost 5 bases and 1 base, there was a span of 12 bases. About this clonotype itself: Its specificity is unknown.

The rearrangement joins TRBV6-2 or TRBV6-3 to TRBJ2-7; D is perhaps TRBD2 (6 bases). Material: CD4+ T cells from blood, cultured in vitro. The clonotype originates from a human donor who had recovered from COVID-19. In DNA, the CDR3 is TGTGCCAGCAGTCACGGTGGGGGGTCCTACGAGCAGTACTTC. It specifies CASSHGGGSYEQYF.